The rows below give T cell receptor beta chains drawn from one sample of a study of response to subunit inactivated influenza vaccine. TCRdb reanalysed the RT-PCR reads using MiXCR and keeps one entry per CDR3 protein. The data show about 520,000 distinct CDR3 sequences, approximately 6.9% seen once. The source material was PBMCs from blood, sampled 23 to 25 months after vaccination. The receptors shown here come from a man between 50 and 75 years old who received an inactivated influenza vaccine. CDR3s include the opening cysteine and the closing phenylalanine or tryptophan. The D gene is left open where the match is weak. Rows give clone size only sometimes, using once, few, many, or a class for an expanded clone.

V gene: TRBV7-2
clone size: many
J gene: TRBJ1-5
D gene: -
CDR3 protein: CASSLDIQGWQPQHF
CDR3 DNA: TGTGCCAGCAGCTTAGATATCCAGGGGTGGCAGCCCCAGCATTTT

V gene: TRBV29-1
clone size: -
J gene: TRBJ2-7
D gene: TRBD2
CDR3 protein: CSAAPSGGNYEQYF
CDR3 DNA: TGCAGCGCCGCCCCTAGCGGGGGGAACTACGAGCAGTACTTC

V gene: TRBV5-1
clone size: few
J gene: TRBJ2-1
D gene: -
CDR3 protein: CASSTGAPYNEQFF
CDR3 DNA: TGCGCCAGCAGCACGGGTGCTCCATACAATGAGCAGTTCTTC

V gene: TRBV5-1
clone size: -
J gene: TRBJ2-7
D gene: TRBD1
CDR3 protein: CASSWDSLTYEQYF
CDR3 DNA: TGCGCCAGCAGCTGGGACAGCCTAACCTACGAGCAGTACTTC

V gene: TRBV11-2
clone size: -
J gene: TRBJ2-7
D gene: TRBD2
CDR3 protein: CASTEGRAGVPYEQYF
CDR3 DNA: TGTGCCAGCACCGAAGGCCGAGCGGGGGTTCCCTACGAGCAGTACTTC

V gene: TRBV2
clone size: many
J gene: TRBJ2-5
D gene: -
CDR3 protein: CASSEFREETPYF
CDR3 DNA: TGTGCCAGCAGTGAATTCCGGGAAGAGACCCCCTACTTC

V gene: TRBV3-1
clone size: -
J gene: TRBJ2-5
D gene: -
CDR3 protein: CASSLGPSSETQYF
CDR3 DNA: TGTGCCAGCAGCCTAGGGCCCTCTTCGGAGACCCAGTACTTC

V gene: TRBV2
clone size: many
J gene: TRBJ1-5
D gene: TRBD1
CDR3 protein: CASQGQAGQPQHF
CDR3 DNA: TGTGCCAGCCAAGGACAGGCTGGTCAGCCCCAGCATTTT

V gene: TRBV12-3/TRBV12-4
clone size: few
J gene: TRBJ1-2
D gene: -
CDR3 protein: CASSVMVVDGKGYTF
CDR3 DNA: TGTGCCAGCAGTGTGATGGTGGTAGACGGGAAAGGCTACACCTTC

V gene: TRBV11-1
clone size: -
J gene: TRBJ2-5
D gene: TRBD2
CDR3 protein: CASSLSSGQTLRQETQYF
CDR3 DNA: TGTGCCAGCAGCTTATCTAGCGGGCAAACTCTAAGACAAGAGACCCAGTACTTC

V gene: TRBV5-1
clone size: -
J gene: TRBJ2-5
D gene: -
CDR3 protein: CASGELPQETQYF
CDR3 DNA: TGCGCCAGTGGCGAGCTTCCCCAAGAGACCCAGTACTTC

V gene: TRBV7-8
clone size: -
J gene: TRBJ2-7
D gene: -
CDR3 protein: CASSAPDEQYF
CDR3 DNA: TGTGCCAGCAGCGCGCCGGACGAGCAGTACTTC

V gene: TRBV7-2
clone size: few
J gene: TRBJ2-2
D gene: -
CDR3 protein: CASSLFQGHTGELFF
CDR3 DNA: TGTGCCAGCAGCTTATTCCAGGGGCACACCGGGGAGCTGTTTTTT

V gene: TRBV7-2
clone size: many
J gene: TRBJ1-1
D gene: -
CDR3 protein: CASSFHNTEAFF
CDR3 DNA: TGTGCCAGCAGCTTCCACAACACTGAAGCTTTCTTT

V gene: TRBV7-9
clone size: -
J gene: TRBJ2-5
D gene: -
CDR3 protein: CATLPWDQETQYF
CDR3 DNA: TGTGCCACCCTCCCTTGGGACCAAGAGACCCAGTACTTC

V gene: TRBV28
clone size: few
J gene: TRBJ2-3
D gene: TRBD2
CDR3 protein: CASSGGGLATDTQYF
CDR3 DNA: TGTGCCAGTTCTGGAGGGGGACTAGCCACAGATACGCAGTATTTT

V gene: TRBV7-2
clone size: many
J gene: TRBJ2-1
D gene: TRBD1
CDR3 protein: CASSPDRNNEQFF
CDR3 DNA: TGTGCCAGCAGCCCGGACAGGAACAATGAGCAGTTCTTC

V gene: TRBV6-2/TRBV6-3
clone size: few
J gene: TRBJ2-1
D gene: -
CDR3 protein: CASTKGDHEQFF
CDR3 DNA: TGTGCCAGCACCAAAGGGGACCATGAGCAGTTCTTC

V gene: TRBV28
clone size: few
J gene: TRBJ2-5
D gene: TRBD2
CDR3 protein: CASSQTSLETQYF
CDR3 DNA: TGTGCCAGCAGTCAGACTAGCTTGGAGACCCAGTACTTC

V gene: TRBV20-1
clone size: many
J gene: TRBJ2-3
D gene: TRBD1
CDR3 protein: CSARPSRGQDTQYF
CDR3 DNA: TGCAGTGCTAGACCGAGCAGGGGGCAGGATACGCAGTATTTT

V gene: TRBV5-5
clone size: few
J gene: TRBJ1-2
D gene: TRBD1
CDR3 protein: CASSLYTGAGGYTF
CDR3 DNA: TGTGCCAGCAGCTTGTACACAGGGGCAGGTGGCTACACCTTC

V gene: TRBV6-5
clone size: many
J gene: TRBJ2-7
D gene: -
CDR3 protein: CASSYGSGYEQYF
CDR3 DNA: TGTGCCAGCAGTTACGGCAGCGGCTACGAGCAGTACTTC

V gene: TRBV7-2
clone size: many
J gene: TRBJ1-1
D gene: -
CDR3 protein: CASSWGGLNTEAFF
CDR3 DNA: TGTGCCAGCAGCTGGGGCGGCCTGAACACTGAAGCTTTCTTT

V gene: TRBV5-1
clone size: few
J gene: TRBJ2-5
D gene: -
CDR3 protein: CASRVFGGEETQYF
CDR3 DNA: TGCGCCAGCCGCGTCTTTGGGGGAGAAGAGACCCAGTACTTC

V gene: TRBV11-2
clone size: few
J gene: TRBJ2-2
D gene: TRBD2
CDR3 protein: CASSIAGGHTGELFF
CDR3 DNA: TGTGCCAGCAGCATAGCGGGAGGGCACACCGGGGAGCTGTTTTTT

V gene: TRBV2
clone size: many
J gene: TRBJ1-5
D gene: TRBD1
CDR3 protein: CASRTGGQPQHF
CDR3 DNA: TGTGCCAGCCGGACAGGAGGGCAGCCCCAGCATTTT

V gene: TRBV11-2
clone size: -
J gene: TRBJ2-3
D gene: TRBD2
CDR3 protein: CASSRLAGGRTDTQYF
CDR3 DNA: TGTGCCAGCAGCAGACTAGCGGGAGGGAGGACAGATACGCAGTATTTT

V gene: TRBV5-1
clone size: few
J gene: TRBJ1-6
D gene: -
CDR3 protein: CASSSGSNSPLHF
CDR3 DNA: TGCGCCAGCAGCTCAGGGAGTAATTCACCCCTCCACTTT

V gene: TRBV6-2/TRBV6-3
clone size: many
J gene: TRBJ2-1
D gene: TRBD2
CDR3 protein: CASSELPGLRSFF
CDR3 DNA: TGTGCCAGCAGCGAGCTACCGGGACTACGGTCGTTCTTC

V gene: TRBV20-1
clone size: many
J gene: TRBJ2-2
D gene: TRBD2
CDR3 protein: CSARNPLAGERGELFF
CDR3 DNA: TGCAGTGCTAGAAACCCCCTGGCGGGAGAGCGCGGGGAGCTGTTTTTT

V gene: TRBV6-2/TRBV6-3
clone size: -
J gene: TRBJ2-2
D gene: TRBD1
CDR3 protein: CASSSPKQGINTWELFF
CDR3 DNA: TGTGCCAGCAGTTCCCCGAAACAGGGGATAAACACCTGGGAGCTGTTTTTT

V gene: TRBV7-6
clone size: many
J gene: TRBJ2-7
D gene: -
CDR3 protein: CASSPNSYEQYF
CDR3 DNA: TGTGCCAGCAGCCCTAATTCCTACGAGCAGTACTTC